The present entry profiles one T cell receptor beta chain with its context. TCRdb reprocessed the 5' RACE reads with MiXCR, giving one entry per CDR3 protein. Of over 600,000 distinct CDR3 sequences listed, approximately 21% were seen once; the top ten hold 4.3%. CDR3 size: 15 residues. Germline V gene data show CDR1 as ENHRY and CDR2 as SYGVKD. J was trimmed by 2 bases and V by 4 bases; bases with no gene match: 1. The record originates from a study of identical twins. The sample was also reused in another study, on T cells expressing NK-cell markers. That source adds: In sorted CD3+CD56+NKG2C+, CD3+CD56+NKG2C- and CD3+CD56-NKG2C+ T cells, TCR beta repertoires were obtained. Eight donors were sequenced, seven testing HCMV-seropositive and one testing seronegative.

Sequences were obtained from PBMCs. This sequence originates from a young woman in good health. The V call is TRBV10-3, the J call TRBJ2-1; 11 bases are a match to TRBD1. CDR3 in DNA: TGTGCCATCAGTGCGGGACAGGGGGCCTACAATGAGCAGTTCTTC. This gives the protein CAISAGQGAYNEQFF.